This T cell receptor beta chain is from a study of CD8+ T cells in alopecia areata. Study summary: Treatment comprised oral tofacitinib, 5 to 10 mg twice daily, in treated patients. Severity of treated patients was scored by affected scalp percentage. General study points: Persistence in scalp and blood during tofacitinib was observed for many expanded lesional clones.

Germline lookup yields CDR1 LNHDA and CDR2 SQIVND (reference sequence). V was clipped by 9 bases and J by 3 bases, with 6 bases between them. This CDR3 contains 10 residues. Treatment given: oral pan-JAK inhibitor, 5-10 mg twice daily. Points on this clone: Its antigen is currently unknown. A read error is possible here, since a much larger clone lies one base away.

Reverse transcribed after extraction, RNA yielded cDNA as the sequencing template. Data came from immunoSEQ multiplex PCR; TCRdb stores just in-frame clones and leaves some out. The data show about 180,000 clones, with 51% seen just once and about a tenth held by the top ten. The chain combines TRBV19 with TRBJ2-7; possibly TRBD2 for D (5 bases). The material was CD8+ T cells sorted from blood, obtained at approximately week 51, from a patient treated with tofacitinib. This TCR derives from a human donor with alopecia areata. The CDR3 region has the DNA TGTGCCAGCGGGGACTACGAGCAGTACTTC. Its protein is CASGDYEQYF.